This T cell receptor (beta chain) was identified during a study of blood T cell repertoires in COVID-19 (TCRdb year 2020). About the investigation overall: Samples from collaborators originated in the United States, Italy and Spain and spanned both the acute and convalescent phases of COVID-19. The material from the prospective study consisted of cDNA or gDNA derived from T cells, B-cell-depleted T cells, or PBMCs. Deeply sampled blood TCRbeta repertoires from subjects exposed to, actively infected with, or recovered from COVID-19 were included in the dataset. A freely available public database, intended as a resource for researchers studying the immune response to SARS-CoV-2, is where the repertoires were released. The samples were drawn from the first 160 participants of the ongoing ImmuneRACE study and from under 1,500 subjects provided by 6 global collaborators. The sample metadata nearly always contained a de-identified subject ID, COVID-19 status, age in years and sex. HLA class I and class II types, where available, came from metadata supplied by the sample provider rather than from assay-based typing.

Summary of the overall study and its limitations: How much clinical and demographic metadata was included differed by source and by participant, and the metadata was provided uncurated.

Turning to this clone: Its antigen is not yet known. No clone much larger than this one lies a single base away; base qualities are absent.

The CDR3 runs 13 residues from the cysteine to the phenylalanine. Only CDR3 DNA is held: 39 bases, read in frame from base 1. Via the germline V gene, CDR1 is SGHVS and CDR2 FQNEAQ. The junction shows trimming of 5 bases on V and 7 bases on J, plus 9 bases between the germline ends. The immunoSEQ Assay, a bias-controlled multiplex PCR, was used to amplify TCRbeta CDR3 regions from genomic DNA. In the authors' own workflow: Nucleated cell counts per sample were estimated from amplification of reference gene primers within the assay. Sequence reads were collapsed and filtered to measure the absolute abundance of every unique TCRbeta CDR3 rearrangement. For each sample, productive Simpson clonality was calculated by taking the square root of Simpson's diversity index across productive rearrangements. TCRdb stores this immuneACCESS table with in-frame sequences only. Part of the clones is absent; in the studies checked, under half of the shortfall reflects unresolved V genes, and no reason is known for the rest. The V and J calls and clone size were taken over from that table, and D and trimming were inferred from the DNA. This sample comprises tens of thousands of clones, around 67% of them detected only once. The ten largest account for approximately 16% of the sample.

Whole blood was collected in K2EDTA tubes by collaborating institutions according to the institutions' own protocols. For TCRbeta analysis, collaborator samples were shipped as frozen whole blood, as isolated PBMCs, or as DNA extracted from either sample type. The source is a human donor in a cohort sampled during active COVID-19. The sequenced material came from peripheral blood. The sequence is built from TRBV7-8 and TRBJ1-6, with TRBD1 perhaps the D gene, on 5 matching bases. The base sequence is TGTGCCAGCAGCCTTGGGGGGAATTCACCCCTCCACTTT. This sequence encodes CASSLGGNSPLHF.